Following are 28 T cell receptor beta chains from one sample sequenced in a study of cytomegalovirus exposure and HLA in healthy donors. This PCR relied on a set of 60 Vbeta primers and 13 Jbeta primers. Generated by immunoSEQ multiplex PCR, the TCRdb table keeps only in-frame clones and is missing some. The sample holds fewer than 200,000 clones, around three quarters seen once. The sequencing input was PBMCs. These TCRs come from a boy younger than 18 in good health and CMV-seronegative.

This clone was detected a few times. This sequence joins TRBV6-5 and TRBJ1-1, with TRBD1 as a possible D gene (5 bases). Between the trimmed V and J ends, which lost 7 bases and 8 bases, there was a span of 20 bases. This CDR3 comprises 14 residues. Germline CDR1 is MNHEY and CDR2 is SVGAGI. In DNA, the CDR3 is TGTGCCAGCACCCTGGGTGGGGGGACCTCAGAAGCTTTCTTT. As protein: CASTLGGGTSEAFF.

The V gene is TRBV9, the J gene TRBJ2-5; 7 bases agree with TRBD1. The junction had 14 bases not matched to a gene; V was cut back by 4 bases and J by 11 bases. In germline, CDR1 is SGDLS, CDR2 YYNGEE. CDR3 length: 14 residues. This CDR3 reads CASSPRDSLREQYF. The DNA for the CDR3 is TGTGCCAGCAGCCCTCGGGACAGCCTCAGAGAGCAGTACTTC. Based on the CDR3 plus reference TRBV9 and TRBJ2-5, the full variable domain is DSGVTQTPKHLITATGQRVTLRCSPRSGDLSVYWYQQSLDQGLQFLIQYYNGEERAKGNILERFSAQQFPDLHSELNLSSLELGDSALYFCASSPRDSLREQYFGPGTRLLVL.

The chain carries TRBV5-6 and TRBJ2-7; D gene uncertain. The CDR3 sequence is 11 residues long. Trimming removed 3 bases at V and 7 bases at J, with 8 bases between. In germline, CDR1 is SGHDT, CDR2 YYEEEE. CDR3 sequence (DNA): TGTGCCAGCAGCTCAACCGCGGAGCAGTACTTC. The encoded protein is CASSSTAEQYF.

The rearrangement links TRBV5-6 to TRBJ2-3; tentative D call: TRBD2 (6 bases). The CDR3 has 14 residues. Trimming took 6 bases from V and 1 from J, leaving 12 bases between them. Germline-derived CDR1 and CDR2 are SGHDT and YYEEEE. The CDR3 nucleotides are TGTGCCAGCAATTGGGACTGGGGCACAGATACGCAGTATTTT. Its protein product is CASNWDWGTDTQYF. The variable domain in full, completed from reference TRBV5-6 and TRBJ2-3, reads DAGVTQSPTHLIKTRGQQVTLRCSPKSGHDTVSWYQQALGQGPQFIFQYYEEEERQRGNFPDRFSGHQFPNYSSELNVNALLLGDSALYLCASNWDWGTDTQYFGPGTRLTVL.

V is TRBV7-2 and J is TRBJ1-1, with D tentatively TRBD1 (5 bases). V lost 2 bases to trimming and J lost 8 bases, with 6 bases between them. Germline V gives CDR1 SGHTA, CDR2 FQGNSA. CDR3 size: 11 residues. The CDR3 protein is CASSLYREAFF. For the CDR3, the DNA is TGTGCCAGCAGCTTATACAGGGAAGCTTTCTTT.

The chain combines TRBV6-5 with TRBJ2-5, with a weak D call TRBD2 (7 bases). Germline CDR1 MNHEY, CDR2 SVGAGI. Between the trimmed V and J ends, which lost 7 bases and 5 bases, there was a span of 17 bases. CDR3 size: 14 residues. CDR3 loop: CASTKGGAQETQYF. DNA for the CDR3: TGTGCCAGCACAAAGGGGGGGGCCCAGGAGACCCAGTACTTC.

CDR3 residues: CASSSSLQGELGPGGGYTF. The CDR3 DNA reads as TGTGCCAGCAGCTCATCACTGCAGGGGGAGCTAGGTCCCGGTGGGGGCTACACCTTC. This chain uses TRBV7-6 with TRBJ1-2; 7 bases map to TRBD1. The CDR3 has 19 amino acids. The germline gives CDR1 SGHVS, CDR2 FNYEAQ. V lost 4 bases to trimming and J lost 8 bases; unmatched junction nucleotides: 25.

The table lists this clone with a few counts. The rearrangement joins TRBV7-9 to TRBJ1-3; weak D call: TRBD1 (6 bases). Germline V CDR1 and CDR2: SEHNR, FQNEAQ (reference sequence). V was cut by 4 bases and J by 1 base, with 11 bases left in between. The CDR3 loop spans 15 amino acids. The CDR3 loop reads CASSSPGTSGNTIYF. DNA for the CDR3: TGTGCCAGCAGCTCACCAGGGACATCTGGAAACACCATATATTTT. The full variable domain, in which reference TRBV7-9 and TRBJ1-3 provide the parts outside the CDR3, is DTGVSQNPRHKITKRGQNVTFRCDPISEHNRLYWYRQTLGQGPEFLTYFQNEAQLEKSRLLSDRFSAERPKGSFSTLEIQRTEQGDSAMYLCASSSPGTSGNTIYFGEGSWLTVV.

J is TRBJ1-5 and V is TRBV7-9; TRBD1 matches 9 bases. The CDR3 runs 15 residues. Per the germline V gene, CDR1 is SEHNR and CDR2 is FQNEAQ (reference sequence). V lost 3 bases to trimming and J lost 3 bases; unmatched junction nucleotides: 3. DNA for the CDR3: TGTGCCAGCAGCTTCGGGACAGGGCACAATCAGCCCCAGCATTTT. This sequence encodes CASSFGTGHNQPQHF.

The V and J genes are TRBV5-1 and TRBJ2-1; the match to TRBD2 covers 7 bases. The trim removed 0 bases at V and 12 bases at J, leaving 12 bases unmatched. Germline V CDR1 and CDR2: SGHRS, YFSETQ. The CDR3 runs to 15 residues. CDR3 in DNA: TGCGCCAGCAGCTTGGGAGCGGGGCCCCAGTTTTGGCAGTTCTTC. This translates into CASSLGAGPQFWQFF.

CDR3 coding DNA: TGTGCCAGCAGCGACGGGACTAGCGGAACCATCTCCTACGAGCAGTACTTC. Translation gives CASSDGTSGTISYEQYF. This chain connects TRBV5-4 to TRBJ2-7; 11 bases are a match to TRBD2. The CDR3 is made up of 17 amino acids. Germline V gene lookup returns CDR1 SGHNT and CDR2 YYREEE (reference sequence). Trimming cost V 4 bases and J 0 bases; bases outside gene matches: 9.

The V and J genes are TRBV2 and TRBJ2-3; TRBD2 might be the D (6 bases). CDR3 length equals 15 residues. Germline CDR1 reads SNHLY; CDR2 reads FYNNEI. V dropped 5 bases and J dropped 6 bases, with 18 bases sitting between them. This chain's CDR3 is CASSPSGVRGDTQYF. The CDR3 DNA is TGTGCCAGCAGTCCGTCGGGGGTCCGAGGGGATACGCAGTATTTT.

The gene calls are TRBV11-3 and TRBJ2-4; TRBD1 aligns across 7 bases. Germline CDR1 reads SGHNT; CDR2 reads YENEEA. The trim removed 4 bases at V and 9 bases at J, leaving 12 bases unmatched. This CDR3 contains 15 residues. DNA of the CDR3: TGTGCCAGCAGCTCTACAACAGGGGCGAGGGGCATTCAGTACTTC. It translates to CASSSTTGARGIQYF.

The chain combines TRBV6-6 with TRBJ1-5; 8 nucleotides agree with TRBD1. Trimming at V came to 5 bases and at J to 5 bases, leaving 8 bases not matched to a gene. Germline loops: CDR1 MNHNY, CDR2 SVGAGI (reference sequence). This CDR3 has 15 residues. The chain's CDR3 is CASSPDRGSYQPQHF. The CDR3 DNA follows: TGTGCCAGCAGTCCTGACAGGGGTAGTTATCAGCCCCAGCATTTT.

CDR3 DNA: TGTGCCAGCAGTTACAGGGGCTCCTACGAGCAGTACTTC. This gives the protein CASSYRGSYEQYF. This chain joins TRBV6-6 and TRBJ2-7, with TRBD1 as a possible D gene (5 bases). Germline CDR1 MNHNY, CDR2 SVGAGI (reference sequence). V lost 2 bases and J lost 0, with 5 bases in between. The CDR3 has 13 amino acids.

CDR3 bases: TGTGCCAGCAAGGGGGAACTTACCCTCTACGAGCAGTACTTC. This translates into CASKGELTLYEQYF. The gene calls are TRBV2 and TRBJ2-7; TRBD1 might be the D (6 bases). The germline V gene encodes CDR1 SNHLY and CDR2 FYNNEI. V lost 7 bases to trimming and J lost 3 bases, with 16 bases between them. CDR3 size: 14 residues.

The rearrangement uses TRBV7-2 and TRBJ1-2; 8 bases are a match to TRBD1. Trimming removed 8 bases from V and 3 bases from J; junction bases left unmatched: 8. CDR1 is SGHTA, CDR2 FQGNSA, per germline. CDR3 length: 14 residues. The CDR3 loop reads CASAMQGAYYGYTF. The DNA of the CDR3 is TGTGCCAGCGCTATGCAGGGGGCCTACTATGGCTACACCTTC.

The chain carries TRBV6-5 and TRBJ2-7, with 12 bases fitting TRBD1. Germline assignment: CDR1 MNHEY and CDR2 SVGAGI. The CDR3 extends over 14 amino acids. The J segment lost 7 bases and the V segment lost 6 bases, leaving 7 bases of the junction unmatched. The CDR3 reads CASRPGQGAGEQYF. The CDR3 DNA reads as TGTGCCAGCAGACCGGGACAGGGGGCGGGGGAGCAGTACTTC.

V gene TRBV7-3 combines with J gene TRBJ1-5; 10 bases agree with TRBD1. Germline lookup yields CDR1 SGHTA and CDR2 FQGTGA. CDR3 length: 15 amino acids. The trim removed 5 bases at V and 4 bases at J, leaving 5 bases unmatched. CDR3 loop: CASSATGGWNQPQHF. As DNA, the CDR3 is TGTGCCAGCAGCGCGACAGGGGGCTGGAATCAGCCCCAGCATTTT. The whole variable domain, filled in from reference TRBV7-3 and TRBJ1-5, reads GAGVSQTPSNKVTEKGKYVELRCDPISGHTALYWYRQSLGQGPEFLIYFQGTGAADDSGLPNDRFFAVRPEGSVSTLKIQRTERGDSAVYLCASSATGGWNQPQHFGDGTRLSIL.

This chain joins TRBV19 and TRBJ1-1; 7 nucleotides line up with TRBD1. Germline V gene data show CDR1 as LNHDA and CDR2 as SQIVND (reference sequence). The CDR3 totals 15 residues. Trimming took 4 bases from V and 2 from J; bases not matched to a gene: 7. CDR3 sequence (DNA): TGTGCCAGTAGTACCACAGGGACAGTAAACACTGAAGCTTTCTTT. It codes for CASSTTGTVNTEAFF.

This chain joins TRBV9 and TRBJ2-1; 7 positions agree with TRBD2. Germline CDR1 reads SGDLS; CDR2 reads YYNGEE. This CDR3 region has 15 residues. With V trimmed by 4 bases and J by 8 bases, 12 bases remained unmatched. This CDR3 is CASSLGTTAGHEQFF. CDR3 sequence (DNA): TGTGCCAGCAGCCTCGGGACTACGGCAGGTCATGAGCAGTTCTTC. The complete variable domain, with remaining parts taken from reference TRBV9 and TRBJ2-1, reads DSGVTQTPKHLITATGQRVTLRCSPRSGDLSVYWYQQSLDQGLQFLIQYYNGEERAKGNILERFSAQQFPDLHSELNLSSLELGDSALYFCASSLGTTAGHEQFFGPGTRLTVL.

Note on this clone: One end of the junction fails to match germline, which may point to a read error. The rearrangement uses TRBV7-9 and TRBJ1-2; TRBD1 matches at 9 bases. The CDR3 is 15 residues long. Germline V gives CDR1 SEHNR, CDR2 FQNEAQ (reference sequence). The CDR3 is CSSSRPGTGNYGYTF. The CDR3 DNA reads TGTTCCAGCAGCCGTCCCGGGACAGGGAACTATGGCTACACCTTC.

The V call is TRBV14, the J call TRBJ1-2, with TRBD1 matching over 7 bases. Germline V gene lookup returns CDR1 SGHDN and CDR2 FVKESK. The CDR3 is 18 residues long. Germline trimming cut 0 bases from V and 4 bases from J; bases unmatched to any gene: 14. CDR3 sequence: CASSQEYAGGQPPYGYTF. In DNA form, the CDR3 reads TGTGCCAGCAGCCAAGAGTATGCAGGGGGTCAGCCCCCCTATGGCTACACCTTC.

The CDR3 DNA reads as TGTGCCAGCAGCTTGGGACAGACTCTGGGCGAGCAGTACTTC. Its translation: CASSLGQTLGEQYF. This sequence joins TRBV7-9 and TRBJ2-7, with TRBD1 matching 7 bases. This CDR3 comprises 14 residues. J gave up 6 bases and V 3 bases, and 8 bases lay outside the gene matches. Germline values: CDR1 SEHNR, CDR2 FQNEAQ (reference sequence).

This sequence joins TRBV11-3 and TRBJ2-7; weak D call: TRBD2 (6 bases). The CDR3 sequence is 17 residues long. Germline CDR1 is SGHNT and CDR2 is YENEEA. V lost 5 bases and J 4 bases, leaving 24 bases between the germline ends. This CDR3 is CASSTWRERTTEYEQYF. DNA for the CDR3: TGTGCCAGCAGCACCTGGAGGGAGCGAACCACTGAATACGAGCAGTACTTC.

This clone was observed a few times. Here the CDR3 reads CASSTPGQATYGYTF. The DNA for the CDR3 is TGTGCCAGCTCGACGCCGGGACAGGCAACCTATGGCTACACCTTC. The V and J genes are TRBV28 and TRBJ1-2; 8 bases line up with TRBD1. Germline lookup yields CDR1 MDHEN and CDR2 SYDVKM. The ends lost 8 bases at V and 4 bases at J; junction bases unmatched: 12. The CDR3 is made up of 15 amino acids.

The V and J genes are TRBV7-6 and TRBJ2-5, with 8 positions matching TRBD1. The CDR3 extends over 15 amino acids. V shed 0 bases and J 2 bases; nucleotides not matched to a gene: 2. Germline CDR1 and CDR2: SGHVS and FNYEAQ. CDR3 protein: CASSLADREQETQYF. CDR3 nucleotide sequence: TGTGCCAGCAGCTTAGCGGACAGGGAACAAGAGACCCAGTACTTC. The complete variable domain, with remaining parts taken from reference TRBV7-6 and TRBJ2-5, reads GAGVSQSPRYKVTKRGQDVALRCDPISGHVSLYWYRQALGQGPEFLTYFNYEAQQDKSGLPNDRFSAERPEGSISTLTIQRTEQRDSAMYRCASSLADREQETQYFGPGTRLLVL.

In this sample, this clone turned up a few times. This chain links TRBV29-1 with TRBJ2-5, with TRBD1 as a possible D gene (5 bases). CDR3 length: 14 amino acids. The germline gives CDR1 SQVTM, CDR2 ANQGSEA. Trimming removed 4 bases at V and 1 base at J, with 13 bases between. In DNA form, the CDR3 reads TGCAGCGTTGCTGGGGCGCAGATCCAAGAGACCCAGTACTTC. This gives the protein CSVAGAQIQETQYF.